Below are 28 T cell receptor beta chains sequenced from a single sample in a study of cytotoxic CD8 clonotypes in ibrutinib-treated CLL. TCRdb keeps only in-frame clones here, not all; method: immunoSEQ multiplex PCR. The data hold about 140,000 clones, with roughly 77% observed a single time. Source: PBMCs, taken after 12 months of ibrutinib treatment. Every receptor here comes from a human donor with chronic lymphocytic leukemia.

V is TRBV28 and J is TRBJ2-6; 7 bases agree with TRBD2. The CDR3 has 17 amino acids. Losses at the gene ends were 6 bases for V and 2 bases for J; bases not matched to a gene: 10. Germline CDR1 and CDR2: MDHEN and SYDVKM. The CDR3 DNA is TGTGCCAGCAGCCTTCTGGGGGGGTCAACTGGGGCCAACGTCCTGACTTTC. Its protein is CASSLLGGSTGANVLTF.

The chain recombines TRBV7-9 with TRBJ2-1, with 9 bases matching TRBD1. Germline V gene data show CDR1 as SEHNR and CDR2 as FQNEAQ (reference sequence). V shed 5 bases and J 5 bases; nucleotides not matched to a gene: 13. This CDR3 contains 17 residues. The CDR3 DNA sequence: TGTGCCAGCAGCCCCACGTTCCGGGACAGGGAAAACAATGAGCAGTTCTTC. Translating gives CASSPTFRDRENNEQFF.

This clone was seen more than once but under ten times. This chain joins TRBV28 and TRBJ2-3, with TRBD2 matching 14 bases. V dropped 5 bases and J dropped 5; count of bases not matched to a gene: 9. CDR3 length: 17 residues. CDR1 and CDR2 (germline): MDHEN, SYDVKM. CDR3: CASSPSTSGGARDTQYF. The CDR3 nucleotides read TGTGCCAGCAGTCCGTCGACTAGCGGGGGGGCTAGAGATACGCAGTATTTT. Using reference TRBV28 and TRBJ2-3 for the parts outside the CDR3, the full variable domain is DVKVTQSSRYLVKRTGEKVFLECVQDMDHENMFWYRQDPGLGLRLIYFSYDVKMKEKGDIPEGYSVSREKKERFSLILESASTNQTSMYLCASSPSTSGGARDTQYFGPGTRLTVL.

CDR3 sequence reads: CAWSYGPNEKLFF. The CDR3, as DNA: TGTGCCTGGAGTTACGGCCCTAATGAAAAACTGTTTTTT. The chain carries TRBV30 and TRBJ1-4; the D is unclear. CDR1 and CDR2 (germline): GTSNPN, SVGIG (reference sequence). This CDR3 region has 13 residues. V was shortened by 2 bases and J by 3 bases, with 7 bases between the two germline ends.

The V call is TRBV13, the J call TRBJ2-7, with 8 bases aligning to TRBD2. The CDR3 sequence is 15 residues long. The junction had 7 bases not matched to a gene; V was cut back by 2 bases and J by 4 bases. CDR1 is PRHDT and CDR2 is FYEKMQ in the germline V gene (reference sequence). The CDR3 region has the DNA TGTGCCAGCAGCTTATTAAGCGGGAGTGGGTACGAGCAGTACTTC. Translation gives CASSLLSGSGYEQYF.

This chain uses TRBV4-1 with TRBJ2-5; TRBD2 matches 14 bases. Per the germline V gene, CDR1 is MGHRA and CDR2 is YSYEKL. The length of the CDR3 is 18 residues. Trimming cost V 0 bases and J 4 bases; bases outside gene matches: 7. CDR3 protein: CASSQEAGTSGSRETQYF. For the CDR3, the DNA is TGCGCCAGCAGCCAAGAGGCCGGGACTAGCGGGAGTAGAGAGACCCAGTACTTC.

The rearrangement uses TRBV5-1 and TRBJ2-3, with D unresolved. V lost 0 bases and J 0 bases, leaving 2 bases between the germline ends. CDR3 size: 13 residues. CDR1 and CDR2 from the germline V gene are SGHRS and YFSETQ. CDR3: CASSLASTDTQYF. In DNA form, the CDR3 reads TGCGCCAGCAGCTTGGCAAGCACAGATACGCAGTATTTT.

The chain links TRBV5-1 to TRBJ2-3; D not resolved. Trimming shortened V by 0 bases and J by 6 bases, and 11 bases separated the two germline ends. The CDR3 extends over 14 amino acids. Per germline, CDR1 SGHRS and CDR2 YFSETQ. The CDR3 sequence is CASSLDDVVDTQYF. Written as DNA, the CDR3 is TGCGCCAGCAGCTTGGACGACGTCGTGGATACGCAGTATTTT.

The J gene is TRBJ1-4, the V gene TRBV5-6; TRBD1 might be the D (5 bases). V lost 1 base and J 1 base, leaving 14 bases between the germline ends. The CDR3 is 17 amino acids. Germline V gene lookup returns CDR1 SGHDT and CDR2 YYEEEE. DNA for the CDR3: TGTGCCAGCAGCTTGAACCGACCGGGGGAAACTAATGAAAAACTGTTTTTT. This codes for CASSLNRPGETNEKLFF.

This chain links TRBV25-1 with TRBJ1-4; TRBD1 is a possible D gene (5 bases). Per germline, CDR1 MGHDK and CDR2 SYGVNS. This CDR3 spans 15 amino acids. Trimming pared 0 bases from V and 6 bases from J, leaving 11 bases between. The CDR3 spells CASSEYFRGDEKLFF. CDR3 nucleotide sequence: TGTGCCAGCAGTGAATATTTCCGGGGGGATGAAAAACTGTTTTTT.

The J gene is TRBJ2-7, the V gene TRBV28; TRBD2 is a possible D gene (6 bases). The CDR3 contains 14 residues. The germline CDR1 and CDR2 sequences are MDHEN and SYDVKM. Trimming took off 3 bases at V and 3 bases at J, with 12 bases between the two ends. CDR3 DNA sequence: TGTGCCAGCAGTTTTGGGGGGAGGAGCTACGAGCAGTACTTC. This sequence encodes CASSFGGRSYEQYF.

The chain employs TRBV19 and TRBJ2-4; tentative D call: TRBD2 (6 bases). The CDR3 has 14 residues. Germline V gene data show CDR1 as LNHDA and CDR2 as SQIVND (reference sequence). Trimming removed 8 bases from V and 5 bases from J, with 16 bases in between. The CDR3 region has the DNA TGTGCCAGTCGGGAGATGGGTCGTGAAAACATTCAGTACTTC. It is translated as CASREMGRENIQYF.

This clone was counted once. The V gene is TRBV19, the J gene TRBJ2-2, with 10 bases identical to TRBD1. CDR1 is LNHDA, CDR2 SQIVND, per germline (reference sequence). The CDR3 sequence is 19 residues long. The ends lost 7 bases at V and 0 bases at J; junction bases unmatched: 14. This chain's CDR3 is CASMGQPGQGIANTGELFF. CDR3 nucleotide sequence: TGTGCCAGTATGGGACAACCGGGACAGGGGATAGCGAACACCGGGGAGCTGTTTTTT.

This clone showed up just once. This sequence joins TRBV11-3 and TRBJ2-7, with 8 bases lining up with TRBD1. Germline V gene data show CDR1 as SGHNT and CDR2 as YENEEA. Germline trimming cut 1 base from V and 0 bases from J; bases unmatched to any gene: 5. The CDR3 sequence is 16 residues long. This chain's CDR3 is CASSLGSGGISYEQYF. CDR3 sequence (DNA): TGTGCCAGCAGCTTAGGCTCAGGGGGCATCTCCTACGAGCAGTACTTC.

The rearrangement joins TRBV5-5 to TRBJ2-7; 11 nucleotides align to TRBD2. This CDR3 spans 14 amino acids. V shed 4 bases and J 3 bases; nucleotides not matched to a gene: 3. Germline V gene data show CDR1 as SGHKS and CDR2 as YYEKEE (reference sequence). The CDR3 DNA reads as TGTGCCAGCAGCACTAGCGGGGGTAACTACGAGCAGTACTTC. As protein: CASSTSGGNYEQYF.

V and J are TRBV5-1 and TRBJ1-2, with D tentatively TRBD1 (6 bases). The CDR3 has 14 residues. The V and J ends lost 4 bases and 4 bases respectively, with 14 bases between them. Looked up from germline, CDR1 is SGHRS and CDR2 is YFSETQ. The CDR3 loop is CASSPGVGSYGYTF. The CDR3 DNA follows: TGCGCCAGCAGCCCAGGGGTTGGCTCCTATGGCTACACCTTC.

V usage is TRBV9 and J usage is TRBJ1-6; 7 bases are a match to TRBD1. CDR1 SGDLS and CDR2 YYNGEE come from the germline V gene. The CDR3 length is 15 residues. Trimming removed 6 bases from V and 7 bases from J; junction bases left unmatched: 10. CDR3 sequence: CASTSGGVDNSPLHF. The CDR3, as DNA: TGTGCCAGCACCTCAGGGGGGGTCGACAATTCACCCCTCCACTTT. Filled out from reference TRBV9 and TRBJ1-6, the complete variable domain reads DSGVTQTPKHLITATGQRVTLRCSPRSGDLSVYWYQQSLDQGLQFLIQYYNGEERAKGNILERFSAQQFPDLHSELNLSSLELGDSALYFCASTSGGVDNSPLHFGNGTRLTVT.

The V and J genes are TRBV7-2 and TRBJ2-7, with D possibly matching TRBD2 (6 bases). The CDR3 length is 13 residues. Germline lookup yields CDR1 SGHTA and CDR2 FQGNSA. V was shortened by 5 bases and J by 2 bases, with 10 bases between the two germline ends. This CDR3 reads CASSLGGTYEQYF. The CDR3 coding sequence is TGTGCCAGCAGCCTCGGAGGGACCTACGAGCAGTACTTC. The variable domain in full, with the rest retrieved from reference TRBV7-2 and TRBJ2-7, is GAGVSQSPSNKVTEKGKDVELRCDPISGHTALYWYRQSLGQGLEFLIYFQGNSAPDKSGLPSDRFSAERTGGSVSTLTIQRTQQEDSAVYLCASSLGGTYEQYFGPGTRLTVT.

This rearrangement joins TRBV6-1 to TRBJ2-7, with 10 bases aligning to TRBD2. Germline V gene sequence: CDR1 MNHNS, CDR2 SASEGT. The CDR3 has 14 amino acids. J lost 3 bases, V lost 8 bases, and 7 bases had no gene match. CDR3 bases: TGTGCCAGCTTAGGACTAGCGGATCGCTACGAGCAGTACTTC. This translates into CASLGLADRYEQYF.

The V call is TRBV7-8, the J call TRBJ2-1, with TRBD1 matching 9 bases. V lost 5 bases, J lost 8 bases, and 7 bases stayed unmatched. The CDR3 totals 14 residues. The V gene's germline CDR1 is SGHVS and CDR2 FQNEAQ. The CDR3 region has the DNA TGTGCCAGCAGCCTAACCGGGACAGGGCATGAGCAGTTCTTC. Translation gives CASSLTGTGHEQFF.

The V and J genes are TRBV6-4 and TRBJ1-5; D is perhaps TRBD1 (5 bases). CDR1 and CDR2 (germline): MRHNA, SNTAGT. The V gene lost 4 bases and the J gene lost 1 base, with 17 bases spanning the gap. The CDR3 consists of 17 residues. CDR3 bases: TGTGCCAGCAGTGCCTCCGGACACAGGTCCAGCAATCAGCCCCAGCATTTT. As protein: CASSASGHRSSNQPQHF.

The J gene is TRBJ2-1, the V gene TRBV6-5; D might be TRBD2 (6 bases). CDR1 is MNHEY and CDR2 is SVGAGI in the germline V gene. CDR3 length: 14 amino acids. Deletions cut 3 bases from V and 4 bases from J, with 10 bases between. The CDR3 region is CASSYGAGYNEQFF. In nucleotides, the CDR3 is TGTGCCAGCAGTTATGGGGCGGGGTACAATGAGCAGTTCTTC.

This clone has a single count. The sample has other DNA sequences that encode this CDR3 too. V is TRBV5-8 and J is TRBJ2-4; D is perhaps TRBD2 (7 bases). Trimming pared 4 bases from V and 2 bases from J, leaving 19 bases between. CDR1 and CDR2 from the germline V gene are SGHTS and YDEGEE. The CDR3 runs to 17 residues. CDR3 in DNA: TGTGCCAGCAGCCCGGGGGGCCGAGGAGAATCCAAAAACATTCAGTACTTC. As protein: CASSPGGRGESKNIQYF.

The rearrangement uses TRBV5-5 and TRBJ2-7; 10 nucleotides align to TRBD2. The V gene's germline CDR1 is SGHKS and CDR2 YYEKEE (reference sequence). The length of the CDR3 is 16 residues. The junction had 8 bases not matched to a gene; V was cut back by 1 base and J by 4 bases. DNA of the CDR3: TGTGCCAGCAGCTTGACGGCTAGCGGGAGTTTGTACGAGCAGTACTTC. Its translation: CASSLTASGSLYEQYF. Complete variable domain (other parts from reference TRBV5-5 and TRBJ2-7): DAGVTQSPTHLIKTRGQQVTLRCSPISGHKSVSWYQQVLGQGPQFIFQYYEKEERGRGNFPDRFSARQFPNYSSELNVNALLLGDSALYLCASSLTASGSLYEQYFGPGTRLTVT.

Of note for this clone: Other DNA sequences from this sample encode an identical CDR3 as well. This chain joins TRBV27 and TRBJ2-7, with D tentatively TRBD1 (5 bases). The length of the CDR3 is 12 residues. Germline values: CDR1 MNHEY, CDR2 SMNVEV (reference sequence). V dropped 4 bases and J dropped 4 bases, with 8 bases sitting between them. CDR3 nucleotides: TGTGCCAGCAGTTCCCAGGGTTACGAGCAGTACTTC. Protein product: CASSSQGYEQYF.

The chain carries TRBV18 and TRBJ1-2, with D uncertain. Germline V gene sequence: CDR1 KGHSH, CDR2 LQKENI. V was clipped by 2 bases and J by 0 bases, with 13 bases between them. This CDR3 has 16 amino acids. CDR3 region: CASSPDHSRANYGYTF. The DNA of the CDR3 is TGTGCCAGCTCACCAGATCATAGTCGAGCTAACTATGGCTACACCTTC.

The chain has TRBV7-2 and TRBJ2-5; 8 nucleotides match TRBD1. The CDR3 totals 14 residues. Trimming removed 3 bases from V and 5 bases from J; junction bases left unmatched: 5. CDR1 SGHTA and CDR2 FQGNSA come from the germline V gene. The CDR3 protein is CASSFQGAGETQYF. CDR3 nucleotides: TGTGCCAGCAGCTTTCAGGGGGCCGGCGAGACCCAGTACTTC.

The genes are TRBV28 and TRBJ1-5; 7 bases match TRBD1. The CDR3 is 16 residues long. The germline V gene encodes CDR1 MDHEN and CDR2 SYDVKM. The V segment lost 5 bases and the J segment 11 bases; nucleotides outside the gene matches: 18. The CDR3 loop reads CASSITLTGEDEAQHF. In nucleotides, the CDR3 is TGTGCCAGCAGTATTACCCTCACAGGGGAGGACGAGGCCCAGCATTTT. Looking up the rest from reference TRBV28 and TRBJ1-5 gives the full variable domain: DVKVTQSSRYLVKRTGEKVFLECVQDMDHENMFWYRQDPGLGLRLIYFSYDVKMKEKGDIPEGYSVSREKKERFSLILESASTNQTSMYLCASSITLTGEDEAQHFGDGTRLSIL.